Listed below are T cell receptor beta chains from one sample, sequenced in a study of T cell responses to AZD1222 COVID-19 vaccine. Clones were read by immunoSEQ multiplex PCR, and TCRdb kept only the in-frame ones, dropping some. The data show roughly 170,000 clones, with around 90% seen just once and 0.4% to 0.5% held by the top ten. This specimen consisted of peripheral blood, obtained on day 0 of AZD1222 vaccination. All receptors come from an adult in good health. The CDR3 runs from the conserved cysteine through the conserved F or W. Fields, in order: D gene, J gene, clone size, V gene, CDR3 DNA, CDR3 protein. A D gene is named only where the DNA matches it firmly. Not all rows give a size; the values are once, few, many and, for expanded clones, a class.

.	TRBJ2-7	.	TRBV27	TGTGCCAGCAGTTTTGGGGGGACCGAGCAGTACTTC	CASSFGGTEQYF
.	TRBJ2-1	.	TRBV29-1	TGCAGCGACGACCGGGGCCCCGGCAGTGAGCAGTTCTTC	CSDDRGPGSEQFF
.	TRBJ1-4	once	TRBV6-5	TGTGCCAGCAGTTTTGGGGAAAAACTGTTTTTT	CASSFGEKLFF
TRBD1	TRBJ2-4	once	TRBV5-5	TGTGCCAGCAGCCCTGACAGGGGTCGAAACATTCAGTACTTC	CASSPDRGRNIQYF
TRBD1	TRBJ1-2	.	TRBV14	TGTGCCAGCAGCCCCGACAGGGTTTTTGGCTACACCTTC	CASSPDRVFGYTF
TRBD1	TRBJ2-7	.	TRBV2	TGTGCCAGCAGTGAAGGGGGACAGGGGGCTTACGAGCAGTACTTC	CASSEGGQGAYEQYF
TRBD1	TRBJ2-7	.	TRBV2	TGTGCCAGCCTCCGGGACAGGGACCACTACGAGCAGTACTTC	CASLRDRDHYEQYF
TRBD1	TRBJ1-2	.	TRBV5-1	TGCGCCAGCAGCTTGTGGGACAGTTTAAATGGCTACACCTTC	CASSLWDSLNGYTF
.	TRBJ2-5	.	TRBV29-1	TGCAGCGTTGAGTCGAGTTCGGAGACCCAGTACTTC	CSVESSSETQYF
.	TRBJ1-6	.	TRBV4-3	TGCGCCAGCAGCCAAGATAGCCAGGGACTTAATTCACCCCTCCACTTT	CASSQDSQGLNSPLHF
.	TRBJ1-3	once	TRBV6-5	TGTGCCAGCAGCGACTCAGGGGCTGGAAACACCATATATTTT	CASSDSGAGNTIYF
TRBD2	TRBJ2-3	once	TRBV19	TGTGCCAGCTCAGCGGGATCTAGCACAGATACGCAGTATTTT	CASSAGSSTDTQYF
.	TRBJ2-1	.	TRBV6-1	TGTGCCAGCAGTGAACGGCCCGGGGATGCCTACAATGAGCAGTTCTTC	CASSERPGDAYNEQFF
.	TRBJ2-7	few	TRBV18	TGTGCCAGCTCATCCTCAGGCCCCTACGAGCAGTACTTC	CASSSSGPYEQYF
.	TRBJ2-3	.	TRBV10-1	TGCGCCAGCAGGCCGGGCTTGTCCAGCACAGATACGCAGTATTTT	CASRPGLSSTDTQYF
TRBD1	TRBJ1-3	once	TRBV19	TGTGCCAGTAGAAGGGACAGAGCCTCTGGAAACACCATATATTTT	CASRRDRASGNTIYF
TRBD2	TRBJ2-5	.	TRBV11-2	TGTGCCAGCAGCTTAGAAGAGCGGGGGTCCTCCTGGGGTAGGCAAGAGACCCAGTACTTC	CASSLEERGSSWGRQETQYF
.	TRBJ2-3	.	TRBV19	TGTGCCAGTAGTACGACAGGTACAGATACGCAGTATTTT	CASSTTGTDTQYF
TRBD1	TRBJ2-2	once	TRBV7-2	TGTGCCAGCAGGCAGGGGGCAGGGGCCGGGGAGCTGTTTTTT	CASRQGAGAGELFF
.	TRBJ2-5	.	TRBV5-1	TGCGCCAGCAGGTTGGATACACAAGAGACCCAGTACTTC	CASRLDTQETQYF
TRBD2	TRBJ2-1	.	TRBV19	TGTGCCAGTAGTGCGCGACTAGCGGGGGGGTACAATGAGCAGTTCTTC	CASSARLAGGYNEQFF
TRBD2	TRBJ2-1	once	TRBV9	TGTGCCAGCAGCGGGGGACTAGCGCCCAATGAGCAGTTCTTC	CASSGGLAPNEQFF
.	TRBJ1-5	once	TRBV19	TGTGCCAGTAGTCTACACCTCAATCAGCCCCAGCATTTT	CASSLHLNQPQHF
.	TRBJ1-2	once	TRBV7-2	TGTGCCAGCAGCAGCAGGAGGGGCAGTTCATATGGCTACACCTTC	CASSSRRGSSYGYTF
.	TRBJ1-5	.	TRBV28	TGTGCCAGCAGAGCCGCGGGGGTCAGCAATCAGCCCCAGCATTTT	CASRAAGVSNQPQHF
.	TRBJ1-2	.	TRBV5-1	TGCGCCAGCAGCTTGGAGGCCAGCTCTCATGGCTACACCTTC	CASSLEASSHGYTF
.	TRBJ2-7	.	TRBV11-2	TGTGCCAGCAGCTTAGATGTCGGATTCTACGAGCAGTACTTC	CASSLDVGFYEQYF